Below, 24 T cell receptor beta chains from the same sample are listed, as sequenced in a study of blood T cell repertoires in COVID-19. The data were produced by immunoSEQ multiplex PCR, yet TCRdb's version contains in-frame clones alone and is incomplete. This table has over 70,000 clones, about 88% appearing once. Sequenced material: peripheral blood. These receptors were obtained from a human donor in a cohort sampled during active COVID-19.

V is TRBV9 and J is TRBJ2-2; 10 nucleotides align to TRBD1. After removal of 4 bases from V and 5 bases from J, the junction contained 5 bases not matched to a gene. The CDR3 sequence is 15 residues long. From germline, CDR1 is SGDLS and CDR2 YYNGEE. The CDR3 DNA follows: TGTGCCAGCAGCCAGACAGGGGGCAAGACCGGGGAGCTGTTTTTT. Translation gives CASSQTGGKTGELFF.

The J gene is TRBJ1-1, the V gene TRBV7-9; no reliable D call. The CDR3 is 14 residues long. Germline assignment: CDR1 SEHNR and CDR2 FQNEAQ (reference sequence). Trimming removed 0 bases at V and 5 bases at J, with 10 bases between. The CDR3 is CASSLAGVVTEAFF. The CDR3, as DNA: TGTGCCAGCAGCTTAGCCGGGGTGGTTACTGAAGCTTTCTTT.

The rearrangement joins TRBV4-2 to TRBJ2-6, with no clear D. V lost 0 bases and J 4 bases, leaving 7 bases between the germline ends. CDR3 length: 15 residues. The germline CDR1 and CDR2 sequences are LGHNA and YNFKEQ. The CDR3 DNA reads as TGTGCCAGCAGCCAAGATGATAGCGGGGCCAACGTCCTGACTTTC. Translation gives CASSQDDSGANVLTF.

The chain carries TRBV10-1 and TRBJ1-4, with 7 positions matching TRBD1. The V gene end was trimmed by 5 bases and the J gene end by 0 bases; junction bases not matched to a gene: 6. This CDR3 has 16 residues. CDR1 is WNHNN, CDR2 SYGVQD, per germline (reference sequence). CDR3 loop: CASSRGQSTTNEKLFF. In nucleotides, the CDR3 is TGCGCCAGCAGTCGGGGACAGTCTACAACTAATGAAAAACTGTTTTTT.

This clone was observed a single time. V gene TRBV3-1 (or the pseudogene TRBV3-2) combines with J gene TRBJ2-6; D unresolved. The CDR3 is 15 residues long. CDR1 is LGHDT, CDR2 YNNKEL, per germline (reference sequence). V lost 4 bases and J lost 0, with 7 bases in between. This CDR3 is CASSPVFSGANVLTF. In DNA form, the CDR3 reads TGTGCCAGCAGCCCCGTGTTCTCTGGGGCCAACGTCCTGACTTTC.

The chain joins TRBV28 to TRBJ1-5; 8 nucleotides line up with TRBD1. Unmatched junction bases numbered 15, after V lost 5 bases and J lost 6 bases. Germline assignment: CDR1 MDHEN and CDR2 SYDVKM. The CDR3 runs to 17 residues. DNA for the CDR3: TGTGCCAGCAGTGCGAATAGAGCGCACAGGGGGTCTCAGCCCCAGCATTTT. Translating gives CASSANRAHRGSQPQHF.

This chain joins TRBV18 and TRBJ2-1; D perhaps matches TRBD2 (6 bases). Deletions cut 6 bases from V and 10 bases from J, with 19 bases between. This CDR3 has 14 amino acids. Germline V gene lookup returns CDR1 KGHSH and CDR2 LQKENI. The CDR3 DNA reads TGTGCCAGCTCGGCCGGGACTCCCAGCCGGGAGCAGTTCTTC. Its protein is CASSAGTPSREQFF.

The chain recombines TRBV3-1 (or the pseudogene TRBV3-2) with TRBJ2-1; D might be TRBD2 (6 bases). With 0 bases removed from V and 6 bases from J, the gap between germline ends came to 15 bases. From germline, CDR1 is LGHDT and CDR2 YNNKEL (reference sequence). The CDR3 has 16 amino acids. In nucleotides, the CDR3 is TGTGCCAGCAGCCAAGAGGGGAGGCGGCTTGGCAATGAGCAGTTCTTC. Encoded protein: CASSQEGRRLGNEQFF.

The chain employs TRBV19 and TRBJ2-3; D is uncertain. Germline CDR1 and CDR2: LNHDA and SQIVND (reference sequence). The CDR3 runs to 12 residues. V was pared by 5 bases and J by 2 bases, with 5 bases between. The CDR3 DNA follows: TGTGCCAGTAGTCCCAACACAGATACGCAGTATTTT. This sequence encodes CASSPNTDTQYF.

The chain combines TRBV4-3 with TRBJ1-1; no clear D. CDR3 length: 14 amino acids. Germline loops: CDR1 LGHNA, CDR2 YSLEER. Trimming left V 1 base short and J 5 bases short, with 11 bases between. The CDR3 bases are TGCGCCAGCAGCCAAGGAGATATGTATACTGAAGCTTTCTTT. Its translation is CASSQGDMYTEAFF.

The CDR3: CSATVTDTQYF. The CDR3 DNA follows: TGCAGTGCTACGGTGACAGATACGCAGTATTTT. This sequence joins TRBV20-1 and TRBJ2-3; no definite D call. The CDR3 is 11 residues long. CDR1 DFQATT and CDR2 SNEGSKA come from the germline V gene (reference sequence). V dropped 4 bases and J dropped 3 bases, with 5 bases sitting between them.

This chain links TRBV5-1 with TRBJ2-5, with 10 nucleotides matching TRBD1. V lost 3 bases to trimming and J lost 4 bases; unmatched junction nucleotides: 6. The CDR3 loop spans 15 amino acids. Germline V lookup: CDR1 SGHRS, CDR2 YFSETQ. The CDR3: CASSSFGQGGETQYF. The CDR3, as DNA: TGCGCCAGCAGCTCCTTCGGACAGGGGGGAGAGACCCAGTACTTC. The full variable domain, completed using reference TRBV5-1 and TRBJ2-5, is KAGVTQTPRYLIKTRGQQVTLSCSPISGHRSVSWYQQTPGQGLQFLFEYFSETQRNKGNFPGRFSGRQFSNSRSEMNVSTLELGDSALYLCASSSFGQGGETQYFGPGTRLLVL.

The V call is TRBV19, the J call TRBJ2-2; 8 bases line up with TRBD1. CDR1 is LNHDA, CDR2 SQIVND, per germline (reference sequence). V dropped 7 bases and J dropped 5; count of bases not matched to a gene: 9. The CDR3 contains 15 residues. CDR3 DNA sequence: TGTGCCAGTAAATTTGGCCAGGGGGCTACCGGGGAGCTGTTTTTT. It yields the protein CASKFGQGATGELFF.

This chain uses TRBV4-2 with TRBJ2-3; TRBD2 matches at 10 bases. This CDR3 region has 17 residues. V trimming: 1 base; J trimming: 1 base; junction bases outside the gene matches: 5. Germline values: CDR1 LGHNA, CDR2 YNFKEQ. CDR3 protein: CASSQGASGGRTDTQYF. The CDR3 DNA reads TGTGCCAGCAGCCAAGGGGCTAGCGGGGGCCGCACAGATACGCAGTATTTT.

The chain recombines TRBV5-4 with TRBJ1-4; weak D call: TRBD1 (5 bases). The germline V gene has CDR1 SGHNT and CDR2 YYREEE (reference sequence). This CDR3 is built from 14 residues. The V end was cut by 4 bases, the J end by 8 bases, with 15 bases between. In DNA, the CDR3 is TGTGCCAGCAGCCACGATTCCCGGGGGGAAAAACTGTTTTTT. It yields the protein CASSHDSRGEKLFF.

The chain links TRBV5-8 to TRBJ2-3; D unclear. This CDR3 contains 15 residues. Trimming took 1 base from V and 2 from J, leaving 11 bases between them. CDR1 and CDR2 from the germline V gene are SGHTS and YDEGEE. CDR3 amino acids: CASSLFVQSTDTQYF. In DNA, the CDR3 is TGTGCCAGCAGCTTGTTTGTCCAGTCCACAGATACGCAGTATTTT.

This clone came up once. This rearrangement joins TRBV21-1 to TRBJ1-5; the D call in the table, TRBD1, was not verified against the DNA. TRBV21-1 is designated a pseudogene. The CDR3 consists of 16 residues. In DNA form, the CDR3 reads TGTGCCAGCAGCAAATGGAGAACAGGGGTCTCCCAGCCCCAGCATTTT. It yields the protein CASSKWRTGVSQPQHF.

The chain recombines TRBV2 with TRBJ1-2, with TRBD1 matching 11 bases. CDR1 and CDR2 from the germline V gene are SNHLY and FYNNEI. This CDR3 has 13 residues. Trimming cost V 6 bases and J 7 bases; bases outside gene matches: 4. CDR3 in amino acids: CASRADRGPGYTF. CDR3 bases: TGTGCCAGCAGAGCGGACAGGGGGCCTGGCTACACCTTC.

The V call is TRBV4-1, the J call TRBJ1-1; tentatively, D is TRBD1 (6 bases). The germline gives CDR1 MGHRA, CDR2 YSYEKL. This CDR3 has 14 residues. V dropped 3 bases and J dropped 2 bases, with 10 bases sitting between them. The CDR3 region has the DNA TGCGCCAGCAGCCATCCCAGGGGAAACACTGAAGCTTTCTTT. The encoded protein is CASSHPRGNTEAFF.

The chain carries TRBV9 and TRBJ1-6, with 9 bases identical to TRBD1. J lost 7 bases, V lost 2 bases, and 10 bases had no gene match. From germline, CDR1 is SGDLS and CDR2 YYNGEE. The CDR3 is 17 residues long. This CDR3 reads CASSVGPGQGPNSPLHF. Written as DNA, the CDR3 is TGTGCCAGCAGCGTGGGACCGGGACAGGGACCAAATTCACCCCTCCACTTT.

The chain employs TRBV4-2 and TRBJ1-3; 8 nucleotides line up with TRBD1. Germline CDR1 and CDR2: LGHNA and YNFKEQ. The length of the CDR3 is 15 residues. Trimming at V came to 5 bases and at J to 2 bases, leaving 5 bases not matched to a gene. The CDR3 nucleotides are TGTGCCAGCAGCTATGACAGGGGAGCTGGAAACACCATATATTTT. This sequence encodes CASSYDRGAGNTIYF.

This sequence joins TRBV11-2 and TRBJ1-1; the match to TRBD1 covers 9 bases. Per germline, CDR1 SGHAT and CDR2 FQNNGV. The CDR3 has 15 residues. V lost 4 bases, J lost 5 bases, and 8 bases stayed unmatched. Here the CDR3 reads CASSWRDRVGTEAFF. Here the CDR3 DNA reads TGTGCCAGCAGCTGGAGGGACAGGGTAGGGACTGAAGCTTTCTTT.

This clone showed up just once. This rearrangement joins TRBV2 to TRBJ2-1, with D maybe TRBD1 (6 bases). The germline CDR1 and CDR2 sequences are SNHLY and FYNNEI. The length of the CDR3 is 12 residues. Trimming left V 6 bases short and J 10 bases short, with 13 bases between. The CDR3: CASRDNREEQFF. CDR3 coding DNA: TGTGCCAGCAGGGACAACAGGGAAGAGCAGTTCTTC.

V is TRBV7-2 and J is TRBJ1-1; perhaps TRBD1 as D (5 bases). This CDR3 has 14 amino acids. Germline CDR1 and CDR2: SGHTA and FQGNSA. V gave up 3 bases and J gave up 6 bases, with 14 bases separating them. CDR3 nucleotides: TGTGCCAGCAGCTTTGCGGGGGGTGAGGCTGAAGCTTTCTTT. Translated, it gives CASSFAGGEAEAFF. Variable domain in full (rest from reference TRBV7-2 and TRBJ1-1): GAGVSQSPSNKVTEKGKDVELRCDPISGHTALYWYRQSLGQGLEFLIYFQGNSAPDKSGLPSDRFSAERTGGSVSTLTIQRTQQEDSAVYLCASSFAGGEAEAFFGQGTRLTVV.